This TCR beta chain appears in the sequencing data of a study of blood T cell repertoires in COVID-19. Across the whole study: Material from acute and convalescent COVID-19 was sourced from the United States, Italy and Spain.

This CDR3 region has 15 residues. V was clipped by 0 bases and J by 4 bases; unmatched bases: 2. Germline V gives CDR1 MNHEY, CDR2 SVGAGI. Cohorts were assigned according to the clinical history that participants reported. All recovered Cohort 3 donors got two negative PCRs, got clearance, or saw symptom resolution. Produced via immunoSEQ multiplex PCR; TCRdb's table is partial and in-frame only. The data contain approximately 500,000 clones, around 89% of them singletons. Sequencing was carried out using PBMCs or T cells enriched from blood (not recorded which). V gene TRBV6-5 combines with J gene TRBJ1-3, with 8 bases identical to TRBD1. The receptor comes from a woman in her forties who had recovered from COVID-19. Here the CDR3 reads CASSYSSGGGNTIYF. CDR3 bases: TGTGCCAGCAGTTACTCTTCAGGGGGCGGAAACACCATATATTTT.